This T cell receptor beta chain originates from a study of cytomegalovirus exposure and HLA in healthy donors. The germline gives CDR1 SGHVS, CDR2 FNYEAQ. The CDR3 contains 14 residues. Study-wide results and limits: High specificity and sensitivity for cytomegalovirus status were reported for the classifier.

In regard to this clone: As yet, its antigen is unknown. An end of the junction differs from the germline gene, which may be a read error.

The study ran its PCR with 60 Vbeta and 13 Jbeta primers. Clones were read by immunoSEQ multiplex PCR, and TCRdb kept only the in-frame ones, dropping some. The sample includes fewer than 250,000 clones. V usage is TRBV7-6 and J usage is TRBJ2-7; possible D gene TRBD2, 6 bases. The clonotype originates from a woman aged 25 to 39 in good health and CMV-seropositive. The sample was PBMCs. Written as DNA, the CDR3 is TGTGCCGGCAGCTTAGAGGATAGCGGATACGAGCAGTACTTC. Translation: CAGSLEDSGYEQYF. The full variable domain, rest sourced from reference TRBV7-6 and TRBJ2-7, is GAGVSQSPRYKVTKRGQDVALRCDPISGHVSLYWYRQALGQGPEFLTYFNYEAQQDKSGLPNDRFSAERPEGSISTLTIQRTEQRDSAMYRCAGSLEDSGYEQYFGPGTRLTVT.